This T cell receptor (beta chain) emerged from a study of blood T cell repertoires in COVID-19. About the research overall: The samples span acute and convalescent COVID-19 from the United States, Italy and Spain. From T cells, B-cell-depleted T cells, or PBMCs came the material, which was cDNA or gDNA.

Germline CDR1 SGHRS, CDR2 YFSETQ. The CDR3 has 14 residues. V trimming: 0 bases; J trimming: 7 bases; junction bases outside the gene matches: 3. Source study methods: Amplification with reference gene primers provided the estimates of nucleated cell counts. Clones were read by immunoSEQ multiplex PCR, and TCRdb kept only the in-frame ones, dropping some. V and J calls and clone size are as listed in that table; D and trimming were resolved from the DNA. The profile covers 250,000 to 350,000 clones, with about 91% appearing a single time and around an eighth taken by the ten largest. The chain couples TRBV5-1 to TRBJ2-2; 7 nucleotides match TRBD2. The sequencing input was peripheral blood. This receptor was obtained from a woman aged 55-69 years with acute or convalescent COVID-19. The CDR3 loop is CASSLDSGIGELFF. The CDR3 DNA reads as TGCGCCAGCAGCTTGGACAGCGGGATCGGGGAGCTGTTTTTT.